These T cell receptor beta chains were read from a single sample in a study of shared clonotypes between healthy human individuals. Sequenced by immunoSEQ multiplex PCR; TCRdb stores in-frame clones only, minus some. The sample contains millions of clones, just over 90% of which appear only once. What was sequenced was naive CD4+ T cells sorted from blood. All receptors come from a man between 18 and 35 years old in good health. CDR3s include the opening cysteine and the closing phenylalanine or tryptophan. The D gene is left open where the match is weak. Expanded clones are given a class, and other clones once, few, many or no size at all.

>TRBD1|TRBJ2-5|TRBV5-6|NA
CASSHRGTQETQYF
TGTGCCAGCAGTCACAGGGGAACACAAGAGACCCAGTACTTC
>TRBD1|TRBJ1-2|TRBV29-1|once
CSVAEGAGGYTF
TGCAGCGTTGCTGAGGGGGCAGGTGGCTACACCTTC
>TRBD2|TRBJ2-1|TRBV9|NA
CASSPSTGVAGGAYNEQFF
TGTGCCAGCAGCCCCTCTACCGGAGTAGCGGGAGGGGCCTACAATGAGCAGTTCTTC
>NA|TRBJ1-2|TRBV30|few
CAWSRGNYGYTF
TGTGCCTGGAGTCGGGGGAACTATGGCTACACCTTC
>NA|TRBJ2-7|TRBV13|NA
CASSLDPSYEQYF
TGTGCCAGCAGCTTAGACCCGTCCTACGAGCAGTACTTC
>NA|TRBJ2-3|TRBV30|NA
CAWTGGGGLTDTQYF
TGTGCCTGGACAGGAGGTGGGGGGCTCACAGATACGCAGTATTTT
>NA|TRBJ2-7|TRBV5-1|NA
CASSLIRGPYEQYF
TGCGCCAGCAGCTTGATCAGGGGCCCCTACGAGCAGTACTTC
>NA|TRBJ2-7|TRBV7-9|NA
CASSHTLGEQYF
TGTGCCAGCAGCCATACTCTGGGGGAGCAGTACTTC
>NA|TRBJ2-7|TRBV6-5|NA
CAIRRPGLLDEQYF
TGTGCCATCCGGCGTCCGGGACTTCTTGACGAGCAGTACTTC
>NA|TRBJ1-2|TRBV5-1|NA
CASSLAGGFANYGYTF
TGCGCCAGCAGCTTGGCGGGGGGCTTCGCTAACTATGGCTACACCTTC
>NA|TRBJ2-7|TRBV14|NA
CASSQAMGGSYEQYF
TGTGCCAGCAGCCAAGCCATGGGCGGCTCCTACGAGCAGTACTTC
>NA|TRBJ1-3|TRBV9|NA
CASSVAGAGNTIYF
TGTGCCAGCAGCGTAGCGGGGGCCGGAAACACCATATATTTT
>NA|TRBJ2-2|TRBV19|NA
CASSIDQGSANTGELFF
TGTGCCAGTAGTATAGATCAGGGAAGTGCGAACACCGGGGAGCTGTTTTTT
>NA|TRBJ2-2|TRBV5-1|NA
CASSDPTGELFF
TGCGCCAGCAGCGATCCCACCGGGGAGCTGTTTTTT
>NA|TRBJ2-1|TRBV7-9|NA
CASSPVPRGGLYNEQFF
TGTGCCAGCAGCCCCGTACCCCGCGGGGGCCTCTACAATGAGCAGTTCTTC
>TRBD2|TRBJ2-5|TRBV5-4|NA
CASSRGGSEETQYF
TGTGCCAGCAGCCGGGGGGGGAGCGAAGAGACCCAGTACTTC
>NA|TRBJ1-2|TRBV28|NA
CASSLIGTGRTYGYTF
TGTGCCAGCAGTCTCATCGGTACAGGGCGGACCTATGGCTACACCTTC
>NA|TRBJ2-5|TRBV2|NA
CASTPRTQETQYF
TGTGCCAGCACTCCAAGGACCCAAGAGACCCAGTACTTC
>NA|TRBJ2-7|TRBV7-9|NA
CASSSSSGGGEQYF
TGTGCCAGCAGCTCCTCCTCAGGGGGGGGTGAGCAGTACTTC
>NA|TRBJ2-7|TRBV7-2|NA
CASSLVRGAKYEQYF
TGTGCCAGCAGCTTAGTTCGGGGGGCGAAATACGAGCAGTACTTC
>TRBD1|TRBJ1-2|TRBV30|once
CAWREGAALNYGYTF
TGTGCCTGGAGGGAGGGGGCCGCTTTAAACTATGGCTACACCTTC
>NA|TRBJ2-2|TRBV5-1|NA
CASSLQGTGELFF
TGCGCCAGCAGCCTACAGGGCACCGGGGAGCTGTTTTTT
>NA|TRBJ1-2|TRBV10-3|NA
CAISSPGQLYGYTF
TGTGCCATCAGTAGCCCCGGACAGCTCTATGGCTACACCTTC
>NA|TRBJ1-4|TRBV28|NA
CASSSLGATNEKLFF
TGTGCCAGCAGTTCTCTAGGGGCAACTAATGAAAAACTGTTTTTT
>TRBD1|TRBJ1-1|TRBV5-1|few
CASSLYGTVNTEAFF
TGCGCCAGCAGCTTGTACGGGACAGTAAACACTGAAGCTTTCTTT
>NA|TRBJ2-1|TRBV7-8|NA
CASSLGGKDFF
TGTGCCAGCAGCTTAGGAGGCAAAGATTTCTTC
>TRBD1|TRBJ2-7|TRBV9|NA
CASSPQPGQSYEQYF
TGTGCCAGCAGCCCCCAACCGGGACAGTCCTACGAGCAGTACTTC
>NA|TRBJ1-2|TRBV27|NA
CASSLDSYYGYTF
TGTGCCAGCAGTTTAGACAGTTACTATGGCTACACCTTC
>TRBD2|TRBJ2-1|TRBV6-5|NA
CASSRRGGWQFF
TGTGCCAGCAGCCGTCGGGGGGGCTGGCAGTTCTTC
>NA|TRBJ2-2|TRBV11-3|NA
CASSPGGGGYTGELFF
TGTGCCAGCAGCCCCGGCGGGGGCGGGTACACCGGGGAGCTGTTTTTT
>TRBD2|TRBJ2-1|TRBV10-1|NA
CASSENPGLAGGEQFF
TGCGCCAGCAGTGAGAACCCGGGACTAGCGGGAGGTGAGCAGTTCTTC
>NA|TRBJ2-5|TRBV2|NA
CASSVNSRGQGETQYF
TGTGCCAGCAGTGTGAACTCGCGCGGCCAGGGGGAGACCCAGTACTTC
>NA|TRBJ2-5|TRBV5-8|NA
CASSPYGYQETQYF
TGTGCCAGCAGCCCGTACGGGTACCAAGAGACCCAGTACTTC
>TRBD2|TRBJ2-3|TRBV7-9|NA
CASSPRGAGVGDTQYF
TGTGCCAGCAGCCCTAGGGGAGCGGGGGTTGGAGATACGCAGTATTTT
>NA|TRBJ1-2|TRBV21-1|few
CASSKGPYGYTF
TGTGCCAGCAGCAAGGGGCCCTATGGCTACACCTTC
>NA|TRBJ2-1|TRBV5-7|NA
CASSLDYEQFF
TGTGCCAGCAGCTTGGACTATGAGCAGTTCTTC
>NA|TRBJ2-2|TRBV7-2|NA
CASSQEFTGELFF
TGTGCCAGCAGCCAGGAGTTTACCGGGGAGCTGTTTTTT
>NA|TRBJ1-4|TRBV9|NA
CASSVNSGSNEKLFF
TGTGCCAGCAGCGTCAACTCAGGGAGTAATGAAAAACTGTTTTTT
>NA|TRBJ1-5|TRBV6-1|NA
CASSPGGQPQHF
TGTGCCAGCAGCCCCGGGGGGCAGCCCCAGCATTTT
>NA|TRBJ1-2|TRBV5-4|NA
CASSLVQQDYGYTF
TGTGCCAGCAGCTTGGTACAGCAAGACTATGGCTACACCTTC
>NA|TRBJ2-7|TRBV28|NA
CASSLSQQGYYEQYF
TGTGCCAGCAGTTTATCCCAACAGGGTTACTACGAGCAGTACTTC
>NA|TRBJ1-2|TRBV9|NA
CASSVPENYGYTF
TGTGCCAGCAGCGTACCAGAAAACTATGGCTACACCTTC
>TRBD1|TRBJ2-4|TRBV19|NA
CASSMTDRGAKNIQYF
TGTGCCAGTAGTATGACCGACAGGGGAGCCAAAAACATTCAGTACTTC
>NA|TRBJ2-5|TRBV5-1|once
CASSLQGKRETQYF
TGCGCCAGCAGCTTGCAAGGGAAGCGAGAGACCCAGTACTTC
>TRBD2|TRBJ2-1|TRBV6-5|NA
CASSPAGGSYNEQFF
TGTGCCAGCAGCCCAGCGGGGGGTTCCTACAATGAGCAGTTCTTC
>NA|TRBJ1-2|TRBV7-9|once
CASSPEGGYYGYTF
TGTGCCAGCAGCCCCGAGGGGGGATACTATGGCTACACCTTC
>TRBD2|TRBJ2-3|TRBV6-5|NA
CASRLAGGLTDTQYF
TGTGCCAGCAGACTAGCGGGGGGACTCACAGATACGCAGTATTTT
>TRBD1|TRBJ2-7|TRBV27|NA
CASSPRDRPYEQYF
TGTGCCAGCAGTCCCCGGGACAGACCCTACGAGCAGTACTTC
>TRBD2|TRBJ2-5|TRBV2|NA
CASRTSGGAVRETQYF
TGTGCCAGCAGGACTAGCGGGGGGGCCGTTCGGGAGACCCAGTACTTC
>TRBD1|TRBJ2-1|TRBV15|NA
CATSRFGQGARNEQFF
TGTGCCACCAGCAGGTTTGGACAGGGGGCTAGGAATGAGCAGTTCTTC
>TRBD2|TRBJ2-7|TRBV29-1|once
CSARLAGVYEQYF
TGCAGCGCTCGCTTAGCGGGAGTCTACGAGCAGTACTTC
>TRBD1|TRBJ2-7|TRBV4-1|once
CASSREGQGSYEQYF
TGCGCCAGCAGCCGAGAAGGACAGGGGTCCTACGAGCAGTACTTC